These 23 T cell receptor beta chains originate from one sample sequenced in a study of blood T cell repertoires in COVID-19. Method: immunoSEQ multiplex PCR; TCRdb's copy keeps in-frame clones and lacks some. The table records around 160,000 clones, less than 90% of them present only once. The sample comprised PBMCs or T cells enriched from blood (not recorded which). The receptors here all came from a woman between 50 and 59 years old who had been exposed to COVID-19.

This clone came up once. The chain links TRBV28 to TRBJ1-5; D might be TRBD1 (6 bases). Germline CDR1 is MDHEN and CDR2 is SYDVKM. The CDR3 spans 15 residues. The V and J ends lost 7 bases and 3 bases respectively, with 16 bases between them. CDR3 residues: CASKSGQSPNQPQHF. CDR3 coding DNA: TGTGCCAGCAAAAGCGGACAGTCTCCCAATCAGCCCCAGCATTTT.

The chain uses TRBV9 and TRBJ2-3; D might be TRBD1 (7 bases). Germline assignment: CDR1 SGDLS and CDR2 YYNGEE. V lost 4 bases, J lost 0 bases, and 15 bases lay in between. The CDR3 length is 16 residues. The CDR3 loop is CASSPPQGTSTDTQYF. DNA for the CDR3: TGTGCCAGCAGCCCACCACAGGGGACTAGCACAGATACGCAGTATTTT.

This clone was counted only a few times. The chain carries TRBV29-1 and TRBJ2-7; D might be TRBD1 (7 bases). The V end was cut by 6 bases, the J end by 4 bases, with 16 bases between. The CDR3 is made up of 13 amino acids. Germline V gene data show CDR1 as SQVTM and CDR2 as ANQGSEA. CDR3 residues: CSVDRVEGYEQYF. The CDR3 DNA reads as TGCAGCGTAGACAGGGTGGAGGGGTACGAGCAGTACTTC.

The chain has TRBV9 and TRBJ2-7; 7 nucleotides align to TRBD1. This CDR3 is 14 amino acids long. The J segment lost 5 bases and the V segment lost 0 bases, leaving 5 bases of the junction unmatched. Germline CDR1 SGDLS, CDR2 YYNGEE. The CDR3 region has the DNA TGTGCCAGCAGCGTAGGTAACAGGGGTAACGAGCAGTACTTC. This translates into CASSVGNRGNEQYF.

This clone appeared once. J is TRBJ2-1 and V is TRBV6-6; maybe TRBD2 (6 bases). Trimming removed 8 bases at V and 8 bases at J, with 16 bases between. This CDR3 is built from 13 residues. Germline V lookup: CDR1 MNHNY, CDR2 SVGAGI (reference sequence). The CDR3 here is CASSPPGRHEQFF. DNA of the CDR3: TGTGCCAGCTCCCCGCCGGGGAGGCATGAGCAGTTCTTC.

Notes on this clone: An end of the junction differs from the germline gene, which may be a read error. This sequence joins TRBV19 and TRBJ2-2, with D maybe TRBD1 (6 bases). Germline values: CDR1 LNHDA, CDR2 SQIVND (reference sequence). This CDR3 is 14 amino acids long. For the CDR3, the DNA is TGTGCCAGTAGGCCCGGACAGTCGATCGGGAAGCTGTTTTTT. This gives the protein CASRPGQSIGKLFF.

The V gene is TRBV19, the J gene TRBJ2-3, with 8 bases identical to TRBD2. The CDR3 runs 16 residues. V lost 6 bases, J lost 1 base, and 9 bases stayed unmatched. Germline CDR1 LNHDA, CDR2 SQIVND (reference sequence). In DNA form, the CDR3 reads TGTGCCAGTAGCGGGGGGGTGAGGGGCCGCACAGATACGCAGTATTTT. Its translation: CASSGGVRGRTDTQYF.

V gene TRBV6-5 combines with J gene TRBJ2-7; a weak D match, TRBD1 (6 bases). The germline V gene has CDR1 MNHEY and CDR2 SVGAGI. V was pared by 0 bases and J by 5 bases, with 11 bases between. The CDR3 length is 14 residues. Here the CDR3 DNA reads TGTGCCAGCAGTTACTCCCAGGGGTCCAACGAGCAGTACTTC. Residues: CASSYSQGSNEQYF.

Only a few counts were recorded for this clone. The chain employs TRBV3-1 (or the pseudogene TRBV3-2) and TRBJ2-2, with no clear D. Trimming shortened V by 6 bases and J by 4 bases, and 9 bases separated the two germline ends. Germline assignment: CDR1 LGHDT and CDR2 YNNKEL (reference sequence). This CDR3 spans 13 amino acids. The CDR3 bases are TGTGCCAGCAGAATGACAAGCACCGGGGAGCTGTTTTTT. Its protein is CASRMTSTGELFF.

V is TRBV27 and J is TRBJ2-7, with 9 bases identical to TRBD1. From germline, CDR1 is MNHEY and CDR2 SMNVEV (reference sequence). This CDR3 has 14 amino acids. The ends lost 8 bases at V and 6 bases at J; junction bases unmatched: 11. This CDR3 reads CASRPGTGRGEQYF. CDR3 in DNA: TGTGCCAGCCGTCCCGGGACAGGGAGGGGCGAGCAGTACTTC.

J is TRBJ1-1 and V is TRBV7-2; no firm D call. This CDR3 is built from 15 residues. Trimming cost V 2 bases and J 4 bases, with 14 bases left between them. The V gene's germline CDR1 is SGHTA and CDR2 FQGNSA. CDR3: CASSLSSGRRTEAFF. CDR3 nucleotide sequence: TGTGCCAGCAGCTTATCAAGTGGGAGGCGCACTGAAGCTTTCTTT.

This clone has only a few counts. The chain couples TRBV7-8 to TRBJ2-5, with D unclear. The germline CDR1 and CDR2 sequences are SGHVS and FQNEAQ. CDR3 length: 13 residues. Trimming removed 3 bases at V and 5 bases at J, with 10 bases between. This CDR3 reads CASSLMSVETQYF. Written as DNA, the CDR3 is TGTGCCAGCAGCTTGATGAGCGTGGAGACCCAGTACTTC. Based on the CDR3 plus reference TRBV7-8 and TRBJ2-5, the full variable domain is GAGVSQSPRYKVAKRGQDVALRCDPISGHVSLFWYQQALGQGPEFLTYFQNEAQLDKSGLPSDRFFAERPEGSVSTLKIQRTQQEDSAVYLCASSLMSVETQYFGPGTRLLVL.

This chain joins TRBV10-2 and TRBJ1-2, with D maybe TRBD1 (5 bases). In germline, CDR1 is WSHSY, CDR2 SAAADI. Trimming took off 7 bases at V and 6 bases at J, with 15 bases between the two ends. The CDR3 length is 13 residues. The CDR3 region has the DNA TGCGCCAGCACTCGGACGGGGGGTAATGGCTACACCTTC. Translated: CASTRTGGNGYTF.

The V call is TRBV10-3, the J call TRBJ1-5, with a possible D match to TRBD1 (6 bases). In germline, CDR1 is ENHRY, CDR2 SYGVKD. The V and J ends lost 4 bases and 7 bases respectively, with 14 bases between them. The CDR3 totals 14 residues. The CDR3 nucleotides read TGTGCCATCAGTGGGAGCAGGGGTGAGCAGCCCCAGCATTTT. It codes for CAISGSRGEQPQHF.

This clone has more than one count but fewer than ten. This chain links TRBV6-5 with TRBJ2-2; the D gene is possibly TRBD2 (6 bases). Per the germline V gene, CDR1 is MNHEY and CDR2 is SVGAGI. Trimming took off 4 bases at V and 6 bases at J, with 15 bases between the two ends. The CDR3 is 15 residues long. CDR3 amino acids: CASSSGPGVAGELFF. CDR3 bases: TGTGCCAGCAGTTCTGGCCCGGGGGTGGCCGGGGAGCTGTTTTTT.

A few counts support this clone. CDR3 loop: CASSIAGGSYEQYF. CDR3 DNA: TGTGCCAGCAGTATAGCGGGGGGGTCCTACGAGCAGTACTTC. This chain connects TRBV6-2 or TRBV6-3 to TRBJ2-7, with 11 nucleotides matching TRBD2. After removal of 5 bases from V and 1 base from J, the junction contained 1 base not matched to a gene. This CDR3 contains 14 residues. Germline V gene sequence: CDR1 MNHEY, CDR2 SVGEGT.

The rearrangement uses TRBV5-8 and TRBJ2-2, with 9 nucleotides matching TRBD1. The ends lost 2 bases at V and 4 bases at J; junction bases unmatched: 9. This CDR3 has 17 residues. Germline CDR1 SGHTS, CDR2 YDEGEE. The CDR3 loop is CASSLKRTGASTGELFF. For the CDR3, the DNA is TGTGCCAGCAGCTTAAAAAGGACAGGGGCGAGCACCGGGGAGCTGTTTTTT.

The chain uses TRBV6-1 and TRBJ1-2, with D hard to call. The length of the CDR3 is 15 residues. Trimming removed 2 bases from V and 3 bases from J, with 13 bases in between. Germline CDR1 reads MNHNS; CDR2 reads SASEGT. The CDR3 is CASSEYIAGYYGYTF. The CDR3 coding sequence is TGTGCCAGCAGTGAATACATCGCAGGATACTATGGCTACACCTTC.

This clone was seen many times. V gene TRBV6-5 combines with J gene TRBJ1-1; no firm D call. The CDR3 runs to 13 residues. Per germline, CDR1 MNHEY and CDR2 SVGAGI. Deletions cut 0 bases from V and 2 bases from J, with 4 bases between. Here the CDR3 reads CASSYSANTEAFF. In nucleotides, the CDR3 is TGTGCCAGCAGTTACTCAGCCAACACTGAAGCTTTCTTT.

The chain is built from TRBV7-2 and TRBJ1-5; D perhaps matches TRBD1 (6 bases). The length of the CDR3 is 16 residues. V lost 5 bases and J lost 1, with 15 bases in between. Germline CDR1 is SGHTA and CDR2 is FQGNSA. The CDR3 spells CASSPKTGLSNQPQHF. The CDR3 region has the DNA TGTGCCAGCAGCCCAAAAACAGGGCTGAGCAATCAGCCCCAGCATTTT.

The chain recombines TRBV9 with TRBJ1-2; maybe TRBD1 (5 bases). The CDR3 covers 15 residues. Looked up from germline, CDR1 is SGDLS and CDR2 is YYNGEE. V lost 0 bases and J lost 3, with 12 bases in between. The CDR3 coding sequence is TGTGCCAGCAGCGTAGGGGGCCCCTCCTACTATGGCTACACCTTC. Translating gives CASSVGGPSYYGYTF.

The chain employs TRBV6-2 or TRBV6-3 and TRBJ2-7; 11 bases fit TRBD1. Germline trimming cut 2 bases from V and 3 bases from J; bases unmatched to any gene: 3. The CDR3 runs to 15 residues. Germline V gene lookup returns CDR1 MNHEY and CDR2 SVGEGT. The CDR3 bases are TGTGCCAGCAGTTACGAGGGGACAGGGGGCTACGAGCAGTACTTC. Its translation: CASSYEGTGGYEQYF.

This clone was detected once. J is TRBJ1-2 and V is TRBV10-1; D not certain. The V gene lost 1 base and the J gene lost 5 bases, with 8 bases spanning the gap. The CDR3 totals 13 residues. Germline V CDR1 and CDR2: WNHNN, SYGVQD (reference sequence). The DNA for the CDR3 is TGCGCCAGCAGTGAGTTTACAGAGTATGGCTACACCTTC. This gives the protein CASSEFTEYGYTF.